The entry that follows covers one T cell receptor (beta chain) sequence. What it binds is unknown. UMI labels and 5' RACE were used to prepare the TRB cDNA libraries. From its re-call of the 5' RACE reads, TCRdb lists each CDR3 protein once, without DNA. The specimen's table records about 58,000 distinct CDR3 sequences. The CDR3 extends over 18 amino acids. Germline loops: CDR1 LNHDA, CDR2 SQIVND (reference sequence). Naive CD8+ T cells were CD45RO-CCR7+CD27+CD95-. This record comes from a study of CXCR3-negative and CXCR3-positive naive CD8 T cells. Study-level points and caveats: Diversity proved comparably high across both naive subsets and much lower in memory CD8+ cells. The study found more hydrophobic TRB CDR3s in CXCR3-positive naive cells than in CXCR3-negative naive cells. Post-cryopreservation CXCR3 expression was partly diminished, and the bulk of assays employed fresh PBMCs.

The TCR sequence derives from a human donor in good health. Some clones in this sample may be carry-over from other donors' samples. J is TRBJ1-5 and V is TRBV19; TCRdb calls TRBD1, which cannot be checked without DNA. The sequencing input was naive CXCR3- CD8+ T cells from blood. The subset is: CD45RO-CCR7+CD27+CD95- naive CD8+ T cells lacking CXCR3 (TNR3-). This CDR3 is CASSAPGQLNVRDQPQHF.